One and the same sample provided the 21 T cell receptor beta chains below, sequenced in a study of cytomegalovirus exposure and HLA in healthy donors. PCR involved 60 Vbeta and 13 Jbeta primers. Profiled with immunoSEQ multiplex PCR; TCRdb holds only in-frame clones, not every one. This sample yields 130,000 or so clones, of which 77% are seen a single time; around 1.5% belongs to the top ten. The sample taken for sequencing was PBMCs. The receptor set was obtained from a female donor in good health and CMV-seronegative.

The sample holds a few counts of this clone. This chain connects TRBV7-3 to TRBJ1-2, with D possibly being TRBD1 (6 bases). Trimming pared 1 base from V and 8 bases from J, leaving 17 bases between. This CDR3 has 15 residues. CDR1 and CDR2 from the germline V gene are SGHTA and FQGTGA. This chain's CDR3 is CASSLRAGAACGYTF. The CDR3 nucleotides are TGTGCCAGCAGCTTAAGGGCAGGGGCGGCCTGCGGCTACACCTTC.

The chain links TRBV7-6 to TRBJ2-7, with D possibly matching TRBD1 (6 bases). The CDR3 loop spans 13 amino acids. Germline assignment: CDR1 SGHVS and CDR2 FNYEAQ. V dropped 3 bases and J dropped 4 bases, with 10 bases sitting between them. This CDR3 is CASSLRDTYEQYF. As DNA, the CDR3 is TGTGCCAGCAGCTTGAGGGACACTTACGAGCAGTACTTC.

The V and J genes are TRBV27 and TRBJ1-2; D uncertain. V was trimmed by 5 bases and J by 8 bases, leaving 12 bases between them. CDR3 size: 12 residues. Per the germline V gene, CDR1 is MNHEY and CDR2 is SMNVEV (reference sequence). The CDR3 region is CASSPTGYGYTF. DNA of the CDR3: TGTGCCAGCAGTCCTACGGGTTACGGCTACACCTTC.

In this sample, this clone turned up a few times. The chain recombines TRBV27 with TRBJ2-2, with 12 nucleotides matching TRBD2. The CDR3 sequence is 19 residues long. Germline V gene sequence: CDR1 MNHEY, CDR2 SMNVEV (reference sequence). Trimming took 4 bases from V and 4 from J; bases not matched to a gene: 13. The CDR3 sequence is CASSSYPGLAGTPTGELFF. The CDR3 DNA is TGTGCCAGCAGTTCGTACCCGGGACTAGCGGGTACCCCCACCGGGGAGCTGTTTTTT.

Concerning this clone: In the same sample, other DNA sequences code for this CDR3. This chain links TRBV9 with TRBJ2-7; TRBD1 is a possible D gene (6 bases). V was clipped by 4 bases and J by 0 bases, with 11 bases between them. Germline V gene data show CDR1 as SGDLS and CDR2 as YYNGEE. The CDR3 is 14 amino acids. This CDR3 is CASSPKDSSYEQYF. CDR3 coding DNA: TGTGCCAGCAGCCCCAAGGACAGCTCCTACGAGCAGTACTTC.

V is TRBV30 and J is TRBJ2-3; 10 bases agree with TRBD1. This CDR3 is 14 amino acids long. Germline V gives CDR1 GTSNPN, CDR2 SVGIG (reference sequence). Trimming at V came to 3 bases and at J to 3 bases, leaving 3 bases not matched to a gene. The CDR3: CAWSRDRGTDTQYF. The CDR3 DNA sequence: TGTGCCTGGAGCCGGGACAGGGGAACAGATACGCAGTATTTT. The full variable domain, completed using reference TRBV30 and TRBJ2-3, is SQTIHQWPATLVQPVGSPLSLECTVEGTSNPNLYWYRQAAGRGLQLLFYSVGIGQISSEVPQNLSASRPQDRQFILSSKKLLLSDSGFYLCAWSRDRGTDTQYFGPGTRLTVL.

This chain links TRBV27 with TRBJ2-7; TRBD1 matches at 9 bases. The CDR3 has 14 amino acids. CDR1 is MNHEY, CDR2 SMNVEV, per germline (reference sequence). V lost 3 bases to trimming and J lost 2 bases; unmatched junction nucleotides: 2. Here the CDR3 reads CASSFGTGPYEQYF. The CDR3 region has the DNA TGTGCCAGCAGTTTCGGGACAGGGCCCTACGAGCAGTACTTC.

The chain joins TRBV10-1 to TRBJ2-7; no clear D gene. Germline V gene data show CDR1 as WNHNN and CDR2 as SYGVQD (reference sequence). The CDR3 length is 14 residues. Trimming removed 3 bases from V and 0 bases from J, with 9 bases in between. The CDR3 DNA reads TGCGCCAGCAGTGACCCCCAGGTCTCCTACGAGCAGTACTTC. Its translation: CASSDPQVSYEQYF.

The V call is TRBV5-1, the J call TRBJ2-7, with TRBD1 as a possible D gene (5 bases). Trimming removed 8 bases from V and 5 bases from J, with 17 bases in between. The CDR3 runs to 13 residues. Germline V gene lookup returns CDR1 SGHRS and CDR2 YFSETQ. DNA of the CDR3: TGCGCCAGTGGCCAGGGTCTTGGTGACGAGCAGTACTTC. Amino acid sequence: CASGQGLGDEQYF.

The V and J genes are TRBV19 and TRBJ1-6; 7 nucleotides match TRBD1. The CDR3 is 14 amino acids. V lost 6 bases to trimming and J lost 9 bases; unmatched junction nucleotides: 8. From germline, CDR1 is LNHDA and CDR2 SQIVND (reference sequence). The chain's CDR3 is CASSLTGYSSPLHF. CDR3 bases: TGTGCCAGTAGCTTGACAGGGTACAGTTCACCCCTCCACTTT.

V is TRBV4-2 and J is TRBJ2-3, with 9 bases matching TRBD2. CDR1 and CDR2 from the germline V gene are LGHNA and YNFKEQ. The CDR3 consists of 17 residues. V shed 1 base and J 1 base; nucleotides not matched to a gene: 6. This chain's CDR3 is CASSQVNSGGGTDTQYF. For the CDR3, the DNA is TGTGCCAGCAGCCAAGTTAATAGCGGGGGAGGCACAGATACGCAGTATTTT.

The genes are TRBV7-6 and TRBJ2-5; possibly TRBD1 or TRBD2 for D (5 bases each). Germline CDR1 reads SGHVS; CDR2 reads FNYEAQ. The CDR3 contains 15 residues. The V gene lost 4 bases and the J gene lost 4 bases, with 16 bases spanning the gap. As DNA, the CDR3 is TGTGCCAGCAGCTCAGCGGCGGTCCAGGGAGAGACCCAGTACTTC. Amino acid sequence: CASSSAAVQGETQYF.

The CDR3 is CASSPNRGRYEQYF. CDR3 nucleotides: TGTGCCAGCAGCCCGAACAGGGGTCGATACGAGCAGTACTTC. The V and J genes are TRBV7-3 and TRBJ2-7; 7 bases line up with TRBD1. The length of the CDR3 is 14 residues. Trimming cost V 5 bases and J 4 bases; bases outside gene matches: 8. From germline, CDR1 is SGHTA and CDR2 FQGTGA.

The rearrangement uses TRBV7-9 and TRBJ1-4, with 9 bases matching TRBD1. CDR1 is SEHNR and CDR2 is FQNEAQ in the germline V gene (reference sequence). The CDR3 length is 16 residues. The V segment lost 5 bases and the J segment 6 bases; nucleotides outside the gene matches: 10. The CDR3 sequence is CASSPRQGVKDEKLFF. CDR3 DNA sequence: TGTGCCAGCAGCCCCAGACAGGGGGTGAAGGATGAAAAACTGTTTTTT.

The CDR3 sequence is CASSPHTGTESTYF. The CDR3 coding sequence is TGTGCCAGCAGTCCCCACACCGGGACAGAATCAACCTACTTC. This chain uses TRBV6-1 with TRBJ2-7, with 7 bases matching TRBD1. The V and J ends lost 5 bases and 13 bases, in that order; junction bases with no gene match: 17. Germline V gene lookup returns CDR1 MNHNS and CDR2 SASEGT. The CDR3 is made up of 14 amino acids.

The V gene is TRBV28, the J gene TRBJ2-3; 14 positions match TRBD2. J lost 7 bases, V lost 8 bases, and 8 bases had no gene match. Germline V lookup: CDR1 MDHEN, CDR2 SYDVKM. The CDR3 totals 15 residues. CDR3 loop: CASLPGTSGSYTQYF. For the CDR3, the DNA is TGTGCCAGCCTCCCCGGGACTAGCGGGAGTTATACGCAGTATTTT.

The rearrangement joins TRBV5-1 to TRBJ2-3, with no clear D. V lost 4 bases and J 5 bases, leaving 8 bases between the germline ends. The CDR3 sequence is 12 residues long. Germline V gives CDR1 SGHRS, CDR2 YFSETQ. This CDR3 is CASSQEVDTQYF. DNA for the CDR3: TGCGCCAGCAGCCAAGAGGTAGATACGCAGTATTTT.

The chain recombines TRBV13 with TRBJ1-2; 9 bases fit TRBD1. Unmatched junction bases numbered 9, after V lost 0 bases and J lost 4 bases. This CDR3 region has 17 residues. The germline CDR1 and CDR2 sequences are PRHDT and FYEKMQ (reference sequence). The CDR3 protein is CASSLGRGTGRGYGYTF. DNA of the CDR3: TGTGCCAGCAGCTTAGGCCGGGGGACAGGGAGAGGCTATGGCTACACCTTC.

Note on this clone: One end of the junction does not line up with germline, which may come from a read error. The chain combines TRBV5-6 with TRBJ1-2; a weak D match, TRBD1 (6 bases). Germline V lookup: CDR1 SGHDT, CDR2 YYEEEE. There are 15 residues in the CDR3. CDR3 sequence reads: CASRLDRKLNYGYTF. For the CDR3, the DNA is TGTGCCAGCAGATTGGACAGAAAACTCAACTATGGCTACACCTTC.

The rearrangement links TRBV5-4 to TRBJ2-1; 10 bases map to TRBD1. V lost 4 bases, J lost 2 bases, and 3 bases stayed unmatched. Germline V CDR1 and CDR2: SGHNT, YYREEE (reference sequence). The CDR3 length is 15 residues. CDR3 amino acids: CASSADRGTYNEQFF. In DNA, the CDR3 is TGTGCCAGCAGCGCGGACAGGGGGACCTACAATGAGCAGTTCTTC.

CDR3 sequence (DNA): TGTGCCAGCAGCTTAACCGCGGGAGATCGCTACGAGCAGTACTTC. It codes for CASSLTAGDRYEQYF. The V call is TRBV11-1, the J call TRBJ2-7; 7 bases match TRBD2. The germline V gene has CDR1 SGHAT and CDR2 FQDESV (reference sequence). Germline trimming cut 2 bases from V and 3 bases from J; bases unmatched to any gene: 7. The CDR3 length is 15 residues.